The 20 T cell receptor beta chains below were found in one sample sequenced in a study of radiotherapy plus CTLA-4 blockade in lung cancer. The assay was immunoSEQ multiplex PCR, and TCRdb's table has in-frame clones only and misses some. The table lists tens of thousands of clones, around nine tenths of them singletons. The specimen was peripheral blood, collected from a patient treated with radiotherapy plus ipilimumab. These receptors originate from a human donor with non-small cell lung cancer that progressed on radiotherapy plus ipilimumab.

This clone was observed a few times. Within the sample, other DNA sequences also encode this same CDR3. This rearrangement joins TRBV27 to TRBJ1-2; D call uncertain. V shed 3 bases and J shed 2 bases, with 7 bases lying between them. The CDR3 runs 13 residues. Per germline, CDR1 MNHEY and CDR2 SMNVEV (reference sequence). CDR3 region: CASSFEGNYGYTF. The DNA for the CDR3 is TGTGCCAGCAGTTTTGAGGGAAACTATGGCTACACCTTC.

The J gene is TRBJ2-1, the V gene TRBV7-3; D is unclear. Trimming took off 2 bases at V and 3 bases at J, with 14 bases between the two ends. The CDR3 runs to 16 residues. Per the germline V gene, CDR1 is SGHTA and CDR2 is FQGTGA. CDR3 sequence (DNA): TGTGCCAGCAGCTTAGTCCCCGCAGATGGCTACAATGAGCAGTTCTTC. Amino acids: CASSLVPADGYNEQFF.

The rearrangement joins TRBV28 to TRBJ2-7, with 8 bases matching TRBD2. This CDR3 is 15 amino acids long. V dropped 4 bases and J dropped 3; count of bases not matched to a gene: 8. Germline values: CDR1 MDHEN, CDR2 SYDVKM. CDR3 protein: CASSWRAGGLYEQYF. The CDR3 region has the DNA TGTGCCAGCAGTTGGCGGGCGGGAGGACTCTACGAGCAGTACTTC.

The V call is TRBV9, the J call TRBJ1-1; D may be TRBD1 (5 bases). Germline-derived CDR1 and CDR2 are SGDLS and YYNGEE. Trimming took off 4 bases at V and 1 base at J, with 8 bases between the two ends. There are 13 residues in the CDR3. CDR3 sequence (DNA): TGTGCCAGCAGCCCCGGACAGAACACTGAAGCTTTCTTT. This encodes CASSPGQNTEAFF.

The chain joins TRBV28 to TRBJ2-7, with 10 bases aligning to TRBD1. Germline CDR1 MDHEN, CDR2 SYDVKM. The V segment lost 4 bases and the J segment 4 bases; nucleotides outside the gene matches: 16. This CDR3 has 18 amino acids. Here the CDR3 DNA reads TGTGCCAGCAGTTATCGGTGGCCGGGACAGGGGCTGGGGTACGAGCAGTACTTC. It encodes CASSYRWPGQGLGYEQYF.

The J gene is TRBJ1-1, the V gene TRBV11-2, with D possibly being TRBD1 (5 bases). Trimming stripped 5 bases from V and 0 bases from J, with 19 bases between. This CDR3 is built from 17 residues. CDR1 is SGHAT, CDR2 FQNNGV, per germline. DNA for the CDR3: TGTGCCAGCAGCAAAGGGGTGGGAGGAGGAATGAACACTGAAGCTTTCTTT. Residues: CASSKGVGGGMNTEAFF.

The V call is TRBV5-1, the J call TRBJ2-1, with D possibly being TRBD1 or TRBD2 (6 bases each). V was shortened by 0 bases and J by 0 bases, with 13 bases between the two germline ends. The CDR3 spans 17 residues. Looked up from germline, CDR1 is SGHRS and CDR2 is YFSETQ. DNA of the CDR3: TGCGCCAGCAGCTTGGTCGGGGGCGTTGTCTCCTACAATGAGCAGTTCTTC. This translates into CASSLVGGVVSYNEQFF.

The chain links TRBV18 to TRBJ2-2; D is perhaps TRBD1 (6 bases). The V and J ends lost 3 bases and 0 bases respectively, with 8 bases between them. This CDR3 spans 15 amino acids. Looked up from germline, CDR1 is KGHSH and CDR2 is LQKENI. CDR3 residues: CASSPGQTNTGELFF. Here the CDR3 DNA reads TGTGCCAGCTCACCCGGACAGACGAACACCGGGGAGCTGTTTTTT. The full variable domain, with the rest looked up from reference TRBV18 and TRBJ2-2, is NAGVMQNPRHLVRRRGQEARLRCSPMKGHSHVYWYRQLPEEGLKFMVYLQKENIIDESGMPKERFSAEFPKEGPSILRIQQVVRGDSAAYFCASSPGQTNTGELFFGEGSRLTVL.

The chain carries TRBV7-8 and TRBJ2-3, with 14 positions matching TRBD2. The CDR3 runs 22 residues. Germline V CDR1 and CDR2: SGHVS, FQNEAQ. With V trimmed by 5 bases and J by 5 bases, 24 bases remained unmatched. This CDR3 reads CASSRELESKGLAGELGDTQYF. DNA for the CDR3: TGTGCCAGCAGCCGAGAATTGGAATCAAAGGGACTAGCGGGAGAGTTGGGAGATACGCAGTATTTT.

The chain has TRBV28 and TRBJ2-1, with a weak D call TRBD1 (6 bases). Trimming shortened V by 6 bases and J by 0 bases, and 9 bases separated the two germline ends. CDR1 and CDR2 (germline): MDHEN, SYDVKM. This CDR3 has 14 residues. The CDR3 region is CASRKGGSYNEQFF. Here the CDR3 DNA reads TGTGCCAGCAGGAAAGGGGGCTCCTACAATGAGCAGTTCTTC.

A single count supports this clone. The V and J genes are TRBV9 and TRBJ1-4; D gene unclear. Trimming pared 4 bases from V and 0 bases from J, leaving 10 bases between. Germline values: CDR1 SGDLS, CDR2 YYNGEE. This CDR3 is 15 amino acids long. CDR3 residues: CASSPSTATNEKLFF. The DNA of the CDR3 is TGTGCCAGCAGCCCATCTACCGCAACTAATGAAAAACTGTTTTTT. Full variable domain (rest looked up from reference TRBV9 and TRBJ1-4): DSGVTQTPKHLITATGQRVTLRCSPRSGDLSVYWYQQSLDQGLQFLIQYYNGEERAKGNILERFSAQQFPDLHSELNLSSLELGDSALYFCASSPSTATNEKLFFGSGTQLSVL.

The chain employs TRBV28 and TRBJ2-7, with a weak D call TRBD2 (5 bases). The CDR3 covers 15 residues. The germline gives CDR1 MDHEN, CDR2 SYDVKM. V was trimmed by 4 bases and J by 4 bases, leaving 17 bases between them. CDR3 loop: CASSSTEVLLYEQYF. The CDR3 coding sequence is TGTGCCAGCAGTTCTACGGAGGTTTTATTGTACGAGCAGTACTTC.

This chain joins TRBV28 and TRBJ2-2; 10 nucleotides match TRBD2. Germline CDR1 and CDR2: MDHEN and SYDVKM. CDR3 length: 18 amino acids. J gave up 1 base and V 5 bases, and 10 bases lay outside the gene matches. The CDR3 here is CASSPRPWTSGNTGELFF. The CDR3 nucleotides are TGTGCCAGCAGTCCCCGCCCCTGGACTAGCGGGAACACCGGGGAGCTGTTTTTT.

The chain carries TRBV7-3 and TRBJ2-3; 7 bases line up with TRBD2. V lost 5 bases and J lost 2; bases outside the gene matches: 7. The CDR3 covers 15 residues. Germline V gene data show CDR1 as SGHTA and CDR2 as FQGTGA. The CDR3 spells CASSHSGEATDTQYF. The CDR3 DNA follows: TGTGCCAGCAGCCACAGCGGGGAAGCCACAGATACGCAGTATTTT.

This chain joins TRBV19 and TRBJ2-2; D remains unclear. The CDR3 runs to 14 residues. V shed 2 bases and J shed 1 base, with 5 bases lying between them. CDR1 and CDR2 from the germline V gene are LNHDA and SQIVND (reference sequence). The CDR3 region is CASSIMGNTGELFF. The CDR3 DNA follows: TGTGCCAGTAGTATAATGGGGAACACCGGGGAGCTGTTTTTT.

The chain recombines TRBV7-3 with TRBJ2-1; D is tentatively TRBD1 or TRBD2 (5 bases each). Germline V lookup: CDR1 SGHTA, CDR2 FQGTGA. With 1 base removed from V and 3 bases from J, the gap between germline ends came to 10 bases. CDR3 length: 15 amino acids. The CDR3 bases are TGTGCCAGCAGCTTAAGGGGCGGGCACTACAATGAGCAGTTCTTC. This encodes CASSLRGGHYNEQFF.

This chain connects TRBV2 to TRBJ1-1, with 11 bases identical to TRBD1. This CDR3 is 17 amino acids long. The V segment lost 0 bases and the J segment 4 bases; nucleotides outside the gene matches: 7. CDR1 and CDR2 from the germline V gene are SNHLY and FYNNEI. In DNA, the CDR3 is TGTGCCAGCAGTGAAGCGCAGTGGACAGGGGGCTTCACTGAAGCTTTCTTT. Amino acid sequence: CASSEAQWTGGFTEAFF.

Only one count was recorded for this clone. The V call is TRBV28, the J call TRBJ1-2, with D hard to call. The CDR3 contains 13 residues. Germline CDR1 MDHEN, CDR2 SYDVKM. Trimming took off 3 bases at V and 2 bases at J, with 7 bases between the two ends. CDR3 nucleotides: TGTGCCAGCAGTTTCGGGCAGAACTATGGCTACACCTTC. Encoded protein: CASSFGQNYGYTF.

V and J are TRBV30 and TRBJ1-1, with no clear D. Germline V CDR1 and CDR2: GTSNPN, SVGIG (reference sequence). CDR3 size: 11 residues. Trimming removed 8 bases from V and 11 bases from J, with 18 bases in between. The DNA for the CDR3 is TGTGCCGTGGCCGGGTCCCCCGAGGCTTTCTTT. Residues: CAVAGSPEAFF. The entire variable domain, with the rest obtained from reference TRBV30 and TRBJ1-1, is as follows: SQTIHQWPATLVQPVGSPLSLECTVEGTSNPNLYWYRQAAGRGLQLLFYSVGIGQISSEVPQNLSASRPQDRQFILSSKKLLLSDSGFYLCAVAGSPEAFFGQGTRLTVV.

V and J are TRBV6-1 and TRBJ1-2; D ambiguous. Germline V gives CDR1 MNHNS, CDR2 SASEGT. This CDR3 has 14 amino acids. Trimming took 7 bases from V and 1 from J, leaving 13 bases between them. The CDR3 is CASNTAWGNYGYTF. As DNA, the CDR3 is TGTGCCAGCAATACCGCCTGGGGTAACTATGGCTACACCTTC.